The clone carrying this T cell receptor (beta chain) was observed at least ten times. This specimen belongs to a study of T cell repertoires in cytomegalovirus infection. TCRdb reprocessed the reads with MiXCR, giving one entry per CDR3 protein. The sample shows 490,000 or so distinct CDR3 sequences, 10% to 12% of them seen only once. This CDR3 spans 14 amino acids. Germline V gene lookup returns CDR1 SEHNR and CDR2 FQNEAQ (reference sequence). Unmatched junction bases numbered 2, after V lost 2 bases and J lost 5 bases. The sequenced material came from PBMCs. The J gene is TRBJ1-4, the V gene TRBV7-9, with 7 bases identical to TRBD1. The receptor was derived from a human donor in good health (CMV status not recorded). Some clones in this sample may be carry-over from other donors' samples. The DNA of the CDR3 is TGTGCCAGCAGCTTAAACAGGGGAAATGAAAAACTGTTTTTT. It translates to CASSLNRGNEKLFF.